This T cell receptor (beta chain) was identified during a study of T cells in Graves' hyperthyroidism and ophthalmopathy. The investigators amplified TCR beta CDR3 regions from RNA transcripts. Using the HTBI primer set, a first-round RT-PCR was run on the TCR CDR3. Via MiXCR, TCRdb re-called the multiplex PCR reads, giving one row per CDR3 protein. The data contain over 400,000 distinct CDR3 sequences, around a fifth of them singletons. Per the germline V gene, CDR1 is MDHEN and CDR2 is SYDVKM. There are 16 residues in the CDR3. The V gene end was trimmed by 5 bases and the J gene end by 1 base; junction bases not matched to a gene: 10.

The sequence derives from a woman aged 70 to 79 with Graves' ophthalmopathy. The chain carries TRBV28 and TRBJ2-7, with TRBD2 identical over 8 bases. The sequencing input was blood. This CDR3 reads CASSIGGPSGSYEQYF. DNA of the CDR3: TGTGCCAGCAGTATAGGTGGGCCTAGCGGGTCCTACGAGCAGTACTTC. The full variable domain, completed using reference TRBV28 and TRBJ2-7, is DVKVTQSSRYLVKRTGEKVFLECVQDMDHENMFWYRQDPGLGLRLIYFSYDVKMKEKGDIPEGYSVSREKKERFSLILESASTNQTSMYLCASSIGGPSGSYEQYFGPGTRLTVT.